Listed below are T cell receptor beta chains from one sample, sequenced in a study of CD8 T cells in Susac syndrome. MiXCR, applied by TCRdb to the immunoSEQ multiplex PCR reads, yields one record per CDR3 protein. The sample comprises 250,000 to 350,000 distinct CDR3 sequences, 80% to 90% of which are singletons, and about 0.11% rests with the top ten. Sequenced material: CD8+ T cells from PBMCs. These receptors all stem from a human donor with multiple sclerosis. CDR3s include the opening cysteine and the closing phenylalanine or tryptophan. A D gene is named only where the DNA matches it firmly. Only some rows state a clone size, as once, few, many or a class for expanded clones.

d_call | j_call | clone_size | v_call | cdr3_aa | cdr3_nt
- | TRBJ1-4 | - | TRBV27 | CASSSRQYNEKLFF | TGTGCCAGCAGTTCTCGACAATATAATGAAAAACTGTTTTTT
- | TRBJ2-5 | - | TRBV15 | CATSRGTAPETQYF | TGTGCCACCAGCAGAGGGACTGCCCCAGAGACCCAGTACTTC
TRBD2 | TRBJ2-7 | - | TRBV27 | CASSLSPSGSTYEQYF | TGTGCCAGCAGTTTATCACCTAGCGGGAGTACCTACGAGCAGTACTTC
TRBD1 | TRBJ2-7 | - | TRBV28 | CASTDPGLGQETGSEQYF | TGTGCCAGCACCGACCCCGGGCTGGGACAGGAAACAGGGAGCGAGCAGTACTTC
- | TRBJ2-7 | - | TRBV7-9 | CASSPTWSYEQYF | TGTGCCAGCAGCCCGACTTGGTCCTACGAGCAGTACTTC
TRBD2 | TRBJ2-5 | - | TRBV14 | CASSQGWSGRGKETQYF | TGTGCCAGCAGCCAAGGGTGGAGCGGGAGAGGCAAAGAGACCCAGTACTTC
- | TRBJ2-4 | - | TRBV27 | CASSSPGSLAKNIQYF | TGTGCCAGCTCTTCGCCGGGGTCCCTAGCCAAAAACATTCAGTACTTC
- | TRBJ1-6 | - | TRBV6-1 | CASSEGSYNSPLHF | TGTGCCAGCAGTGAAGGATCCTATAATTCACCCCTCCACTTT
- | TRBJ2-7 | - | TRBV12-3/TRBV12-4 | CASSGGSKHYEQYF | TGTGCCAGCAGCGGCGGTTCTAAGCACTACGAGCAGTACTTC
- | TRBJ2-7 | - | TRBV12-3/TRBV12-4 | CASSLSDRRTYEQYF | TGTGCCAGCAGTTTATCAGACCGGAGAACCTACGAGCAGTACTTC
- | TRBJ2-3 | - | TRBV27 | CASSLSFADTQYF | TGTGCCAGCAGTTTATCTTTCGCAGATACGCAGTATTTT
- | TRBJ2-7 | - | TRBV20-1 | CSARDETGAYEQYF | TGCAGTGCTAGAGATGAGACAGGCGCCTACGAGCAGTACTTC
- | TRBJ2-1 | - | TRBV7-3 | CASSDSSNEQFF | TGTGCCAGCAGCGATTCCAGCAATGAGCAGTTCTTC
- | TRBJ2-3 | - | TRBV30 | CAWNRGGEDTQYF | TGTGCCTGGAACAGGGGAGGGGAAGATACGCAGTATTTT
- | TRBJ2-2 | - | TRBV7-3 | CASSPTHGGAGELFF | TGTGCCAGCAGCCCAACCCACGGCGGGGCCGGGGAGCTGTTTTTT
- | TRBJ1-5 | - | TRBV27 | CASSIGGHNQPQHF | TGTGCCAGCAGTATCGGGGGACACAATCAGCCCCAGCATTTT
- | TRBJ1-2 | once | TRBV12-3/TRBV12-4 | CASSFVLDANYGYTF | TGTGCCAGCAGTTTCGTACTAGACGCTAACTATGGCTACACCTTC
- | TRBJ2-7 | once | TRBV27 | CASRPLGGIVDEQYF | TGTGCCAGCAGACCCTTAGGGGGGATTGTCGACGAGCAGTACTTC
- | TRBJ2-7 | - | TRBV7-8 | CASSPPFKTYEQYF | TGTGCCAGCAGCCCGCCTTTCAAGACCTACGAGCAGTACTTC
- | TRBJ2-7 | - | TRBV4-1 | CASSQDGVVFGEQYF | TGCGCCAGCAGCCAAGACGGGGTTGTCTTTGGCGAGCAGTACTTC
- | TRBJ2-7 | - | TRBV5-1 | CASSLIRGRYEQYF | TGCGCCAGCAGCTTGATAAGGGGCCGGTACGAGCAGTACTTC
TRBD1 | TRBJ2-3 | - | TRBV12-3/TRBV12-4 | CASSHGTGGTDTQYF | TGTGCCAGCAGCCACGGGACAGGGGGAACAGATACGCAGTATTTT
TRBD2 | TRBJ2-7 | - | TRBV29-1 | CSVSSGDYEQYF | TGCAGCGTTTCTAGCGGGGACTACGAGCAGTACTTC
TRBD2 | TRBJ2-3 | - | TRBV6-5 | CASSYSASGPTFPSTDTQYF | TGTGCCAGCAGTTACTCGGCTAGCGGGCCCACCTTTCCTAGCACAGATACGCAGTATTTT
TRBD2 | TRBJ2-1 | few | TRBV29-1 | CSVEGSGSVYNEQFF | TGCAGCGTTGAAGGTAGCGGGAGTGTCTACAATGAGCAGTTCTTC
- | TRBJ2-7 | - | TRBV28 | CASKTESSYEQYF | TGTGCCAGCAAAACAGAGAGCTCCTACGAGCAGTACTTC
- | TRBJ2-5 | - | TRBV28 | CASTRGALAQETQYF | TGTGCCAGCACCCGTGGGGCTCTTGCACAAGAGACCCAGTACTTC
- | TRBJ2-2 | - | TRBV4-1 | CASSPTGAGELFF | TGCGCCAGCAGCCCAACGGGCGCCGGGGAGCTGTTTTTT
TRBD1 | TRBJ1-1 | - | TRBV28 | CASSFVTQGVLRTEAFF | TGTGCCAGCAGTTTTGTAACACAGGGGGTTTTGAGGACTGAAGCTTTCTTT
TRBD1 | TRBJ1-1 | - | TRBV27 | CASSLGGTGWKNTEAFF | TGTGCCAGCAGTTTAGGGGGGACAGGGTGGAAGAACACTGAAGCTTTCTTT
- | TRBJ2-3 | - | TRBV9 | CASSLSVLTSTDTQYF | TGTGCCAGCAGCCTCTCGGTTTTAACTAGCACAGATACGCAGTATTTT
- | TRBJ2-7 | few | TRBV20-1 | CSAKPRLTYEQYF | TGCAGTGCAAAACCCCGCCTCACCTACGAGCAGTACTTC
TRBD1 | TRBJ1-2 | - | TRBV2 | CADTGEGGYTF | TGTGCGGATACAGGGGAAGGCGGCTACACCTTC
- | TRBJ1-1 | - | TRBV9 | CASSPTGITEAFF | TGTGCCAGCAGCCCAACAGGGATCACTGAAGCTTTCTTT
- | TRBJ2-7 | once | TRBV9 | CASSVGESSIYEQYF | TGTGCCAGCAGCGTAGGGGAAAGCTCCATCTACGAGCAGTACTTC
- | TRBJ2-1 | - | TRBV5-8 | CASSPGSRDFNNEQFF | TGTGCCAGCAGCCCGGGAAGCCGCGACTTTAACAATGAGCAGTTCTTC
- | TRBJ2-7 | - | TRBV7-8 | CASSLIKSRSYEQYF | TGTGCCAGCAGCTTAATTAAATCCAGGTCTTACGAGCAGTACTTC